These T cell receptor beta chains were read from a single sample in a study of T cells of healthy individuals. One entry per CDR3 protein results from TCRdb running MiXCR on the 5' RACE reads. The sample lists 50,000 to 55,000 distinct CDR3 sequences, roughly 14% occurring once. These receptors were taken from a human donor in good health. Each CDR3 is given with its conserved first and last residue. The order of the fields is CDR3 DNA, CDR3 protein, clone size, CDR3 length, D gene, J gene, V gene. D genes are given only for firm matches. Part of the rows lack a size; the others show once, few, many or a class for expanded clones.

CDR3nt: TGTGCCAGCAGTTACGTCGGACGCCTGGACGAAAAACTGTTTTTT; CDR3aa: CASSYVGRLDEKLFF; abundance: -; len: 15; d_gene: -; j_gene: TRBJ1-4; v_gene: TRBV6-2/TRBV6-3
CDR3nt: TGCGCCTCTTCTAAGGATACGCAGTATTTT; CDR3aa: CASSKDTQYF; abundance: -; len: 10; d_gene: -; j_gene: TRBJ2-3; v_gene: TRBV4-1
CDR3nt: TGTGCCAGCAGCAGACTAGCGGGGGGAGAGACCCAGTACTTC; CDR3aa: CASSRLAGGETQYF; abundance: many; len: 14; d_gene: TRBD2; j_gene: TRBJ2-5; v_gene: TRBV11-2
CDR3nt: TGTGCCAGCAGCAGGACTAGCGGGGGTGAGACCCAGTACTTC; CDR3aa: CASSRTSGGETQYF; abundance: -; len: 14; d_gene: TRBD2; j_gene: TRBJ2-5; v_gene: TRBV7-7
CDR3nt: TGCAGCGTTTCCTATAGCGGGAGGGGGGATGAGCAGTTCTTC; CDR3aa: CSVSYSGRGDEQFF; abundance: -; len: 14; d_gene: TRBD2; j_gene: TRBJ2-1; v_gene: TRBV29-1
CDR3nt: TGTGCCACTGGACAGGGGTACGAGCAGTACTTC; CDR3aa: CATGQGYEQYF; abundance: many; len: 11; d_gene: TRBD1; j_gene: TRBJ2-7; v_gene: TRBV2
CDR3nt: TGTGCCTGGAGAGTGTCCGGGGGAAACGGCTACACCTTC; CDR3aa: CAWRVSGGNGYTF; abundance: -; len: 13; d_gene: -; j_gene: TRBJ1-2; v_gene: TRBV30
CDR3nt: TGTGCCATCAGTGAGTCGGCACAGTCGAATTCACCCCTCCACTTT; CDR3aa: CAISESAQSNSPLHF; abundance: -; len: 15; d_gene: -; j_gene: TRBJ1-6; v_gene: TRBV10-3
CDR3nt: TGTGCCAGCAGCGGTCCGGGACAGGAGCTCACAGATACGCAGTATTTT; CDR3aa: CASSGPGQELTDTQYF; abundance: few; len: 16; d_gene: TRBD1; j_gene: TRBJ2-3; v_gene: TRBV9
CDR3nt: TGTGCCAGCAGCTCAGGGAAACAAGAGACCCAGTACTTC; CDR3aa: CASSSGKQETQYF; abundance: many; len: 13; d_gene: -; j_gene: TRBJ2-5; v_gene: TRBV7-7
CDR3nt: TGTGCCAGCAGCTCGGACAGAGGTCCTTATGGCTACACCTTC; CDR3aa: CASSSDRGPYGYTF; abundance: -; len: 14; d_gene: -; j_gene: TRBJ1-2; v_gene: TRBV5-5
CDR3nt: TGTGCCAGCAGCTACATTAGCGGGAGGGCCCTGGAGACCCAGTACTTC; CDR3aa: CASSYISGRALETQYF; abundance: many; len: 16; d_gene: TRBD2; j_gene: TRBJ2-5; v_gene: TRBV7-2
CDR3nt: TGTGCCAGCAGCCCGGACAGGGGAGGAAACACCATATATTTT; CDR3aa: CASSPDRGGNTIYF; abundance: many; len: 14; d_gene: TRBD1; j_gene: TRBJ1-3; v_gene: TRBV11-2
CDR3nt: TGCAGTGCTAGAGCCGAGGGATCTAACTATGGCTACACCTTC; CDR3aa: CSARAEGSNYGYTF; abundance: many; len: 14; d_gene: -; j_gene: TRBJ1-2; v_gene: TRBV20-1
CDR3nt: TGTGCCAGCAGGACCGGGGGCGCCGGGGAAAAACTGTTTTTT; CDR3aa: CASRTGGAGEKLFF; abundance: -; len: 14; d_gene: -; j_gene: TRBJ1-4; v_gene: TRBV2